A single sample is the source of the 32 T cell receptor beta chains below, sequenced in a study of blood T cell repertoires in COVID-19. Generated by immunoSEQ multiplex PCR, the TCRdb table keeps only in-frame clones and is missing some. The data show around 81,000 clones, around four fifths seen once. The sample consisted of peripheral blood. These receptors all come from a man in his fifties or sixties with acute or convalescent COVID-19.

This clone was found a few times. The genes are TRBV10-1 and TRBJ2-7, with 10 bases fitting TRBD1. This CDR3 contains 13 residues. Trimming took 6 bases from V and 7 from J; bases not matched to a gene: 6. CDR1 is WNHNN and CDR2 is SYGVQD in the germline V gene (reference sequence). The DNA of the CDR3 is TGCGCCAGCAGCCAGAGGGACAGGGGAGAGCAGTACTTC. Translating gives CASSQRDRGEQYF.

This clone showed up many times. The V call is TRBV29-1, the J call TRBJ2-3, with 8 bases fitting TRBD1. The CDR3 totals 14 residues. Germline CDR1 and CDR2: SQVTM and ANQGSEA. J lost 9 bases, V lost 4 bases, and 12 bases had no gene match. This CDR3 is CSVAKGTGGTTQYF. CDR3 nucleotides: TGCAGCGTTGCTAAGGGCACAGGGGGAACAACGCAGTATTTT.

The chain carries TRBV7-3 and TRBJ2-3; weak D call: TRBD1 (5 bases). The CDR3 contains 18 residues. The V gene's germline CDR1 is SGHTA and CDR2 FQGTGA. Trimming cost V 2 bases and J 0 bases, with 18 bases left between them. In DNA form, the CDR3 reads TGTGCCAGCAGCTTATTTCGTCCATCAGGGATTAGCACAGATACGCAGTATTTT. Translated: CASSLFRPSGISTDTQYF. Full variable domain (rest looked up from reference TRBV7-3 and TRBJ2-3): GAGVSQTPSNKVTEKGKYVELRCDPISGHTALYWYRQSLGQGPEFLIYFQGTGAADDSGLPNDRFFAVRPEGSVSTLKIQRTERGDSAVYLCASSLFRPSGISTDTQYFGPGTRLTVL.

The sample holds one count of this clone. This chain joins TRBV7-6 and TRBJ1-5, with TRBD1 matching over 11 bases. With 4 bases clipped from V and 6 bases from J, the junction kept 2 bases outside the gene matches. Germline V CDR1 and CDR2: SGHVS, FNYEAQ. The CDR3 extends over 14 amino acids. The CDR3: CASSSGQGVQPQHF. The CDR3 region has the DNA TGTGCCAGCAGCTCGGGACAGGGGGTTCAGCCCCAGCATTTT. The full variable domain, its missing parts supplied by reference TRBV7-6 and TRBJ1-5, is GAGVSQSPRYKVTKRGQDVALRCDPISGHVSLYWYRQALGQGPEFLTYFNYEAQQDKSGLPNDRFSAERPEGSISTLTIQRTEQRDSAMYRCASSSGQGVQPQHFGDGTRLSIL.

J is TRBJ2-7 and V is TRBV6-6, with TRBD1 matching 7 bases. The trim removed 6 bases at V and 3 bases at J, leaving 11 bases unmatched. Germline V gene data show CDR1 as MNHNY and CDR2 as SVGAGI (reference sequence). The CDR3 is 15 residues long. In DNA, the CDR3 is TGTGCCAGCAGCCATACACCGACAGGGATCTACGAGCAGTACTTC. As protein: CASSHTPTGIYEQYF.

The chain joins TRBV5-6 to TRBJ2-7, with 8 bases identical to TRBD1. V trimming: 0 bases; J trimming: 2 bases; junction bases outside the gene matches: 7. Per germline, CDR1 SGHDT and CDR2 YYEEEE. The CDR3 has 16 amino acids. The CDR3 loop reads CASSLDRTGFTYEQYF. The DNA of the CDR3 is TGTGCCAGCAGCTTGGACCGGACAGGGTTTACCTACGAGCAGTACTTC. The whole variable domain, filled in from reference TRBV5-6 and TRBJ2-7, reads DAGVTQSPTHLIKTRGQQVTLRCSPKSGHDTVSWYQQALGQGPQFIFQYYEEEERQRGNFPDRFSGHQFPNYSSELNVNALLLGDSALYLCASSLDRTGFTYEQYFGPGTRLTVT.

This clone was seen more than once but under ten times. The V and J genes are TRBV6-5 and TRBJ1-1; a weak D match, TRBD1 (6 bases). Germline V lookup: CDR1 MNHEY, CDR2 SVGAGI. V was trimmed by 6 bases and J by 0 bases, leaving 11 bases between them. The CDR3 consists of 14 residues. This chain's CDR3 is CASSITGMNTEAFF. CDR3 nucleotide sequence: TGTGCCAGCAGCATTACAGGGATGAACACTGAAGCTTTCTTT.

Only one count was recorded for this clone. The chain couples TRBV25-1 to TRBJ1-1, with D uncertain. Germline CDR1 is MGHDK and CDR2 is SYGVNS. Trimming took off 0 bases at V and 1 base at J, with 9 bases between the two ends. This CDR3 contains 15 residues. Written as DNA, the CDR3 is TGTGCCAGCAGTGAATACAACTACCCGAACACTGAAGCTTTCTTT. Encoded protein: CASSEYNYPNTEAFF. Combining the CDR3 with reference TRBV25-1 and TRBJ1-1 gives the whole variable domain EADIYQTPRYLVIGTGKKITLECSQTMGHDKMYWYQQDPGMELHLIHYSYGVNSTEKGDLSSESTVSRIRTEHFPLTLESARPSHTSQYLCASSEYNYPNTEAFFGQGTRLTVV.

CDR3 sequence reads: CASSLTSGSYEQYF. The CDR3 DNA reads TGTGCCAGCAGTTTAACTAGCGGGAGCTACGAGCAGTACTTC. The chain links TRBV28 to TRBJ2-7; 11 bases map to TRBD2. V lost 2 bases and J lost 3; bases outside the gene matches: 0. Germline CDR1 reads MDHEN; CDR2 reads SYDVKM. This CDR3 is 14 amino acids long. The full variable domain, completed using reference TRBV28 and TRBJ2-7, is DVKVTQSSRYLVKRTGEKVFLECVQDMDHENMFWYRQDPGLGLRLIYFSYDVKMKEKGDIPEGYSVSREKKERFSLILESASTNQTSMYLCASSLTSGSYEQYFGPGTRLTVT.

The CDR3 nucleotides read TGTGCCAGCAGCAGACAGGGGATCAATCAGCCCCAGCATTTT. It specifies CASSRQGINQPQHF. The genes are TRBV7-2 and TRBJ1-5, with TRBD1 identical over 8 bases. The CDR3 consists of 14 residues. V was clipped by 5 bases and J by 3 bases; unmatched bases: 3. From germline, CDR1 is SGHTA and CDR2 FQGNSA.

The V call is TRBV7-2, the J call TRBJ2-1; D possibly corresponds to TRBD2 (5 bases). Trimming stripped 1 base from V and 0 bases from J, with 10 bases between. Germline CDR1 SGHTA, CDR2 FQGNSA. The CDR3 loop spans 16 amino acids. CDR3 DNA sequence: TGTGCCAGCAGCTTAGGGGGAGCGAGCTCCTACAATGAGCAGTTCTTC. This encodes CASSLGGASSYNEQFF. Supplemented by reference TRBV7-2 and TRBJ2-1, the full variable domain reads GAGVSQSPSNKVTEKGKDVELRCDPISGHTALYWYRQSLGQGLEFLIYFQGNSAPDKSGLPSDRFSAERTGGSVSTLTIQRTQQEDSAVYLCASSLGGASSYNEQFFGPGTRLTVL.

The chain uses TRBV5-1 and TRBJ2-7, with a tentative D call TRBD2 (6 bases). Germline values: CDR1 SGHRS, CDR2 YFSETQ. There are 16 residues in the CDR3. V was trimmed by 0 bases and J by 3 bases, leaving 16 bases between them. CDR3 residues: CASSLAFGSGVYEQYF. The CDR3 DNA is TGCGCCAGCAGCTTGGCCTTCGGTAGCGGCGTCTACGAGCAGTACTTC.

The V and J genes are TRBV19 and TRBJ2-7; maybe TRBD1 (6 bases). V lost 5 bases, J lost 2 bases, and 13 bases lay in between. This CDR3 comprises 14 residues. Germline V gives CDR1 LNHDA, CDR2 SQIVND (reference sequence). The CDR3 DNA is TGTGCCAGTAGTTTAACGGACAGTACCTACGAGCAGTACTTC. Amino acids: CASSLTDSTYEQYF. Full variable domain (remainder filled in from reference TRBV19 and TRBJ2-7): DGGITQSPKYLFRKEGQNVTLSCEQNLNHDAMYWYRQDPGQGLRLIYYSQIVNDFQKGDIAEGYSVSREKKESFPLTVTSAQKNPTAFYLCASSLTDSTYEQYFGPGTRLTVT.

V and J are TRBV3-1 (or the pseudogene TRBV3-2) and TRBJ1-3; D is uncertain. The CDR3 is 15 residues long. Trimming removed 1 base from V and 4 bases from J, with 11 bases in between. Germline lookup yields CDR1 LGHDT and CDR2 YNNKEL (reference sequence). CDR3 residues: CASSQATTSGNTIYF. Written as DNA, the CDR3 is TGTGCCAGCAGCCAAGCCACCACTTCCGGAAACACCATATATTTT.

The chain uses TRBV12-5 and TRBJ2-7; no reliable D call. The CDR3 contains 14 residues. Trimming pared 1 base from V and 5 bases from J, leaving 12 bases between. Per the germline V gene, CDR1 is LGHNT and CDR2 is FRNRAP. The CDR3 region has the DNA TGTGCTAGTGGTTTGGGACAAAAACCCCACGAGCAGTACTTC. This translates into CASGLGQKPHEQYF.

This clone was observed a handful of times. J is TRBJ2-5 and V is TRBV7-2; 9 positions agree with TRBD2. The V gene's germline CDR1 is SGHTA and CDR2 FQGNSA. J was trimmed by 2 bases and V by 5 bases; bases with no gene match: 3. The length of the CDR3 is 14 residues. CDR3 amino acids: CASSHGLAQETQYF. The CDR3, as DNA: TGTGCCAGCAGCCACGGACTAGCGCAAGAGACCCAGTACTTC.

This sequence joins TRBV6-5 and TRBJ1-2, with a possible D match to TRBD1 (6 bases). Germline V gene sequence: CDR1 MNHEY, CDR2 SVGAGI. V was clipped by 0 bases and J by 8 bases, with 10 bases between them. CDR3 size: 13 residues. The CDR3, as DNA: TGTGCCAGCAGTTACTCAAACAGGGACGGCTACACCTTC. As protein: CASSYSNRDGYTF.

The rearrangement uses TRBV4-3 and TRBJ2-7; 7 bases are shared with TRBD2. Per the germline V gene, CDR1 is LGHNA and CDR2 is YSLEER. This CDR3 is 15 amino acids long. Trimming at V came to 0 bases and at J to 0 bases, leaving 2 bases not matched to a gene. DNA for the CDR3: TGCGCCAGCAGCCAAGAGAGCGGGGCCTCCTACGAGCAGTACTTC. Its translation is CASSQESGASYEQYF.

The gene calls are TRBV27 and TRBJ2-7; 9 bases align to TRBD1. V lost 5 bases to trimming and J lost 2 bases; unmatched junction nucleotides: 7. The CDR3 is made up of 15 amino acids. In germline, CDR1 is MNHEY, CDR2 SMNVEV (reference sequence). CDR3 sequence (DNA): TGTGCCAGCAGTGCAACAGGGGGCCCACCCTACGAGCAGTACTTC. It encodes CASSATGGPPYEQYF.

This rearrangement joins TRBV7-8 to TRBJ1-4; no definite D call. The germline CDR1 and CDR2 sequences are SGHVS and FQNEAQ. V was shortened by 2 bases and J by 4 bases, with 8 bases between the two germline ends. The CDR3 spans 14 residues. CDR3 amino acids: CASSLSVLNEKLFF. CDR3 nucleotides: TGTGCCAGCAGCTTATCGGTGCTTAATGAAAAACTGTTTTTT.

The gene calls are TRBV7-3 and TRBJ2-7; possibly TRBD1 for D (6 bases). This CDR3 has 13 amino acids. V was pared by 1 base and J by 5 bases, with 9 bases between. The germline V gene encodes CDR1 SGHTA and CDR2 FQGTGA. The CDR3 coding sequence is TGTGCCAGCAGCTTAAGACCAGGGGACGAGCAGTACTTC. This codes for CASSLRPGDEQYF.

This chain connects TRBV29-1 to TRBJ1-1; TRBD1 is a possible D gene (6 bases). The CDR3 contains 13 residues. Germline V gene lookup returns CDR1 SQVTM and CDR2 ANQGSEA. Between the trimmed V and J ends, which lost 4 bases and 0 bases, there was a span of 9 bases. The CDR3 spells CSVGQGLNTEAFF. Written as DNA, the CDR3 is TGCAGCGTTGGGCAGGGGTTGAACACTGAAGCTTTCTTT.

The CDR3 coding sequence is TGCGCCAGCAGCCAAGTTCAGGGGTTAGAGACCCAGTACTTC. This gives the protein CASSQVQGLETQYF. The rearrangement links TRBV4-3 to TRBJ2-5; possible D gene TRBD1, 6 bases. CDR1 is LGHNA, CDR2 YSLEER, per germline. The CDR3 extends over 14 amino acids. Deletions cut 1 base from V and 4 bases from J, with 10 bases between.

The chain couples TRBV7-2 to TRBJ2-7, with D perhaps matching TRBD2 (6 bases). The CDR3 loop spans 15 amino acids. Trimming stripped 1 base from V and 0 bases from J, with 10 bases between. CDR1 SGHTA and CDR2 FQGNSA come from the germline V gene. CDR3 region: CASSLGSGLSYEQYF. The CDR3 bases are TGTGCCAGCAGCTTAGGATCGGGACTCTCCTACGAGCAGTACTTC.

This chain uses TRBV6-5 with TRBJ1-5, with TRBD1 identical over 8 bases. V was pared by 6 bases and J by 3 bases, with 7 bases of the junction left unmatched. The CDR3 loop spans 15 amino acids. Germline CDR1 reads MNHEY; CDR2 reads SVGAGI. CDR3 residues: CASRPRQGNNQPQHF. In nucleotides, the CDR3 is TGTGCCAGCAGGCCCCGACAGGGGAACAATCAGCCCCAGCATTTT.

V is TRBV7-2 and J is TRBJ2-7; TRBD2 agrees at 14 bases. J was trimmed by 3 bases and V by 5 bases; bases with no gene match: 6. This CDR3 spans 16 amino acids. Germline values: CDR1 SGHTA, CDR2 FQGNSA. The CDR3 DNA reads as TGTGCCAGCAGCCAGGGACTAGCGGGGGTTAACTACGAGCAGTACTTC. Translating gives CASSQGLAGVNYEQYF.

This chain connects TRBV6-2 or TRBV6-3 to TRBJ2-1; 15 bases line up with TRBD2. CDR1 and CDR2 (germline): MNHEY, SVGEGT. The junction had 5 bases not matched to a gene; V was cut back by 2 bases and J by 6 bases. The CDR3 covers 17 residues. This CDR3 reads CASSYSWTSGRANEQFF. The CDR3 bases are TGTGCCAGCAGTTACAGTTGGACTAGCGGGAGGGCCAATGAGCAGTTCTTC.

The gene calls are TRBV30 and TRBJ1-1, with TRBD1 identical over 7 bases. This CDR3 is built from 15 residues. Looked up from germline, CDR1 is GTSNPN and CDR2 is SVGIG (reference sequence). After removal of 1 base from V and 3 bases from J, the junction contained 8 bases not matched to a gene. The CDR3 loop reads CAWSGSRDSDTEAFF. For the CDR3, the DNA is TGTGCCTGGAGTGGTTCCAGGGACAGCGACACTGAAGCTTTCTTT.

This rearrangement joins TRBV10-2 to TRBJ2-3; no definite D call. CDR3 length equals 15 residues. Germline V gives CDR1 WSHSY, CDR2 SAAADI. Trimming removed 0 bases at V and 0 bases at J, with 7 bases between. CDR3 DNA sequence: TGCGCCAGCAGTGAGTCACCTACTAGCACAGATACGCAGTATTTT. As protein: CASSESPTSTDTQYF.

The CDR3 nucleotides are TGTGCCAGCAGCTTGGGACAGATGAACACTGAAGCTTTCTTT. The encoded protein is CASSLGQMNTEAFF. The V and J genes are TRBV7-8 and TRBJ1-1; 7 bases match TRBD1. CDR3 length: 14 amino acids. With 3 bases clipped from V and 0 bases from J, the junction kept 1 base outside the gene matches. Germline lookup yields CDR1 SGHVS and CDR2 FQNEAQ.

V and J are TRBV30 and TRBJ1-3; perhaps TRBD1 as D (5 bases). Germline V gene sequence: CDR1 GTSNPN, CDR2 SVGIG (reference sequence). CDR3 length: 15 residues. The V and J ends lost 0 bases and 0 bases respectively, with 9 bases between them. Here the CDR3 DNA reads TGTGCCTGGAGTGTGGGACTCCACTCTGGAAACACCATATATTTT. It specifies CAWSVGLHSGNTIYF.

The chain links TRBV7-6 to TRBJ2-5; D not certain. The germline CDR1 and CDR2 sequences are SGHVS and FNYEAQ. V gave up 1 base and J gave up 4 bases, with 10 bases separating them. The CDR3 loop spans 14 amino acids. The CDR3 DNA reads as TGTGCCAGCAGCTTAGGTACAGTCCCAGAGACCCAGTACTTC. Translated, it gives CASSLGTVPETQYF.